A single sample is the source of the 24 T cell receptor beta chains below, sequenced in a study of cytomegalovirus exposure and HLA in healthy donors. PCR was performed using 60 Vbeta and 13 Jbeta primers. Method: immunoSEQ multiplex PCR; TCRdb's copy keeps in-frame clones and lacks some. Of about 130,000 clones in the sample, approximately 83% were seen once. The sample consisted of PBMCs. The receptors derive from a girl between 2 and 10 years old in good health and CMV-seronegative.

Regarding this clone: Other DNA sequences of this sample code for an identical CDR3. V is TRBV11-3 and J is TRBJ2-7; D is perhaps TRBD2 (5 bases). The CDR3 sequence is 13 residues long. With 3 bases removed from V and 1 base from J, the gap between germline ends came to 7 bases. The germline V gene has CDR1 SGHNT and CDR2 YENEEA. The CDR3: CASSFGESYEQYF. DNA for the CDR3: TGTGCCAGCAGCTTCGGGGAGTCCTACGAGCAGTACTTC. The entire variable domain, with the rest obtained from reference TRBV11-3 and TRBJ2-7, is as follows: EAGVVQSPRYKIIEKKQPVAFWCNPISGHNTLYWYLQNLGQGPELLIRYENEEAVDDSQLPKDRFSAERLKGVDSTLKIQPAELGDSAVYLCASSFGESYEQYFGPGTRLTVT.

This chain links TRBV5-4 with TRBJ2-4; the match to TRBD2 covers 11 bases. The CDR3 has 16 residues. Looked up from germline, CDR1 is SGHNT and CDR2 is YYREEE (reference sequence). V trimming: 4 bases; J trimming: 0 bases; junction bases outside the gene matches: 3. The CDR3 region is CASSGGLAAAKNIQYF. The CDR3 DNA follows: TGTGCCAGCAGCGGGGGACTAGCGGCAGCCAAAAACATTCAGTACTTC.

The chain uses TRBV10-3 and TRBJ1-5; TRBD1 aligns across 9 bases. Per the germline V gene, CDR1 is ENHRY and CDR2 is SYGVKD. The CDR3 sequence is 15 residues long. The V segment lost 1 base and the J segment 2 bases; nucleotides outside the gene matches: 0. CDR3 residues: CAISEWDRGNQPQHF. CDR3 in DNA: TGTGCCATCAGTGAGTGGGACAGGGGCAATCAGCCCCAGCATTTT.

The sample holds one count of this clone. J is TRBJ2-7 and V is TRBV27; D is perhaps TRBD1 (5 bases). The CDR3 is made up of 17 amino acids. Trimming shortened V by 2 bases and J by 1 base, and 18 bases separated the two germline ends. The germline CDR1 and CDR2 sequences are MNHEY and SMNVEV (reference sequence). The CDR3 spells CASSLTVQGPKSYEQYF. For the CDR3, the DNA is TGTGCCAGCAGTTTAACGGTGCAGGGTCCGAAATCCTACGAGCAGTACTTC.

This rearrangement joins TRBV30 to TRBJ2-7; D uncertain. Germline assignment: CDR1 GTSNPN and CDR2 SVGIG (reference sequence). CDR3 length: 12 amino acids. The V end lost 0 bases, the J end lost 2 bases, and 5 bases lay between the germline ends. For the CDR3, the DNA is TGTGCCTGGAGTGTACTTCCCTACGAGCAGTACTTC. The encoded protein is CAWSVLPYEQYF.

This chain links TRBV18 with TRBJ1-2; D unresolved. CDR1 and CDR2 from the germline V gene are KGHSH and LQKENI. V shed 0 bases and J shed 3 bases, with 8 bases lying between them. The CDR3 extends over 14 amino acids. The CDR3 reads CASSPPRDDYGYTF. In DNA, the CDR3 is TGTGCCAGCTCACCACCGAGGGATGACTATGGCTACACCTTC.

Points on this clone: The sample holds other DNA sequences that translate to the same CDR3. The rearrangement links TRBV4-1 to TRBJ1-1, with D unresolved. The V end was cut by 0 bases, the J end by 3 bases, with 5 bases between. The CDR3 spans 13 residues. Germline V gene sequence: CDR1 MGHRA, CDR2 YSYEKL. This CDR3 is CASSQEWHTEAFF. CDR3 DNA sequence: TGCGCCAGCAGCCAAGAATGGCACACTGAAGCTTTCTTT.

The CDR3 DNA reads as TGTGCCACCAGCAGAGGGGGGGAACCAGATACGCAGTATTTT. Protein sequence: CATSRGGEPDTQYF. The chain recombines TRBV15 with TRBJ2-3, with D perhaps TRBD2 (6 bases). The V gene's germline CDR1 is LNHNV and CDR2 YYDKDF (reference sequence). V lost 1 base and J lost 4, with 9 bases in between. The CDR3 sequence is 14 residues long.

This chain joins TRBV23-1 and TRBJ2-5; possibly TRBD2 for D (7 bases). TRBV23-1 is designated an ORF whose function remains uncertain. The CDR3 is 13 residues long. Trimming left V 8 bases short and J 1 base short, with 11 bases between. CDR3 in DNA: TGCGCCAGCCCCGGGGGGCCCCAAGAGACCCAGTACTTC. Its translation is CASPGGPQETQYF.

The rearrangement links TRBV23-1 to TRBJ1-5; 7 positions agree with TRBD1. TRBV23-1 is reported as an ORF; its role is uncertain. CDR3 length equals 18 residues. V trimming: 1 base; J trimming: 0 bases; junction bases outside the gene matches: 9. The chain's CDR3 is CASSQFGQEVYSNQPQHF. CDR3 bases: TGCGCCAGCAGTCAATTTGGACAGGAGGTCTATAGCAATCAGCCCCAGCATTTT.

The DNA of the CDR3 is TGTGCCAGCAGCTTAGACACAGGGTCCCTCATACTATACGAGCAGTACTTC. Protein: CASSLDTGSLILYEQYF. The chain recombines TRBV7-8 with TRBJ2-7; tentatively, D is TRBD1 (6 bases). V lost 1 base and J lost 4, with 20 bases in between. This CDR3 has 17 residues. Germline assignment: CDR1 SGHVS and CDR2 FQNEAQ. Full variable domain (remainder filled in from reference TRBV7-8 and TRBJ2-7): GAGVSQSPRYKVAKRGQDVALRCDPISGHVSLFWYQQALGQGPEFLTYFQNEAQLDKSGLPSDRFFAERPEGSVSTLKIQRTQQEDSAVYLCASSLDTGSLILYEQYFGPGTRLTVT.

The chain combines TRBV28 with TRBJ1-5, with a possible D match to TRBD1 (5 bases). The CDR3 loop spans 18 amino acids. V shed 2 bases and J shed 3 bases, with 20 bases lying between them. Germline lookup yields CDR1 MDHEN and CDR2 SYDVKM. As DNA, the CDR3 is TGTGCCAGCAGTTTAACGTTTTTTGGGGGGGTAGCCAATCAGCCCCAGCATTTT. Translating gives CASSLTFFGGVANQPQHF.

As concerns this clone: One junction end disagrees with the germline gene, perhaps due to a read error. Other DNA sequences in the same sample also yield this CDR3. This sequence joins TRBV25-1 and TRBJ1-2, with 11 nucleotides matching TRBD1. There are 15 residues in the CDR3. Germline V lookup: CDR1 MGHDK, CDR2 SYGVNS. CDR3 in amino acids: CASSSPGQGDYGYTF. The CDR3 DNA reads TGTGCCAGCAGTTCCCCGGGACAGGGGGACTATGGCTACACCTTT.

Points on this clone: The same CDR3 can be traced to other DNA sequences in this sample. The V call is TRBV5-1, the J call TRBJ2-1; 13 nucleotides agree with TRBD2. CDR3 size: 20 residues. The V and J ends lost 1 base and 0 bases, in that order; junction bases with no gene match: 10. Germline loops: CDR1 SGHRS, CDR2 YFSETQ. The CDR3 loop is CASSLSPGTSGVSSYNEQFF. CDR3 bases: TGCGCCAGCAGCTTGTCCCCGGGGACTAGCGGGGTCAGCTCCTACAATGAGCAGTTCTTC.

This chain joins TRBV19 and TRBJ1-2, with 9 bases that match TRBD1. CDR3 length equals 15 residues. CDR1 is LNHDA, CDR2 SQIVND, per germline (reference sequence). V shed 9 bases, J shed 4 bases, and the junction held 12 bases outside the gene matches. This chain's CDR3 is CASSQGTGRPYGYTF. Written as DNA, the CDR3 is TGTGCCAGCTCCCAGGGGACAGGGAGGCCCTATGGCTACACCTTC.

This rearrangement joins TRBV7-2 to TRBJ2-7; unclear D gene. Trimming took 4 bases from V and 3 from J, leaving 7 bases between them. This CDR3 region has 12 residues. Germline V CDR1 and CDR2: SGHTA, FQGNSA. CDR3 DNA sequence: TGTGCCAGCAGCTCACCCGGCTACGAGCAGTACTTC. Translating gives CASSSPGYEQYF.

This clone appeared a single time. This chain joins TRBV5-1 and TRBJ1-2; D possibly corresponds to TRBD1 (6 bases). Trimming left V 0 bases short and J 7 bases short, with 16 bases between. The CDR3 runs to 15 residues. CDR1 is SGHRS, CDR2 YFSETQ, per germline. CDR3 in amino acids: CASSLALGGARGYTF. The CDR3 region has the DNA TGCGCCAGCAGCTTGGCTTTAGGGGGGGCTCGTGGCTACACCTTC.

The DNA of the CDR3 is TGCGCCAGCAGCCAAGTGGCAAGGGGGAACACTGAAGCTTTCTTT. Translating gives CASSQVARGNTEAFF. This chain uses TRBV4-1 with TRBJ1-1; tentative D call: TRBD1 (5 bases). From germline, CDR1 is MGHRA and CDR2 YSYEKL. With 1 base removed from V and 1 base from J, the gap between germline ends came to 10 bases. The CDR3 length is 15 residues.

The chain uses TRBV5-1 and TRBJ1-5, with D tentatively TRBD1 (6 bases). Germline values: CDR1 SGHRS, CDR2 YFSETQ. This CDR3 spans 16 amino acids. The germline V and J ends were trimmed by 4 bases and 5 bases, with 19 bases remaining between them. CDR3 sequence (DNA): TGCGCCAGCAGCCAGGACCCCGGGACATCGTATCAGCCCCAGCATTTT. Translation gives CASSQDPGTSYQPQHF.

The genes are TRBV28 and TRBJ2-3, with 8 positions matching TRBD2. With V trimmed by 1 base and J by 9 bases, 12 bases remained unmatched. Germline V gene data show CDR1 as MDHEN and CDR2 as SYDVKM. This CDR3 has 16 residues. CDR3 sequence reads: CASSLLPPGLAGTQYF. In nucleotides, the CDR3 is TGTGCCAGCAGTTTATTGCCCCCCGGACTAGCAGGGACGCAGTATTTT. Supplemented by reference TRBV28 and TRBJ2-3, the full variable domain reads DVKVTQSSRYLVKRTGEKVFLECVQDMDHENMFWYRQDPGLGLRLIYFSYDVKMKEKGDIPEGYSVSREKKERFSLILESASTNQTSMYLCASSLLPPGLAGTQYFGPGTRLTVL.

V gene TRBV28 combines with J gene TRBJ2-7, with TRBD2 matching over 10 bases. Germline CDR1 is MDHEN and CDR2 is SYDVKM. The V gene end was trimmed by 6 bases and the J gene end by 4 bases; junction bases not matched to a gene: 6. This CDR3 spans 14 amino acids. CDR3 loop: CASRPSGSMYEQYF. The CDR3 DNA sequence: TGTGCCAGCAGACCTAGCGGGAGTATGTACGAGCAGTACTTC.

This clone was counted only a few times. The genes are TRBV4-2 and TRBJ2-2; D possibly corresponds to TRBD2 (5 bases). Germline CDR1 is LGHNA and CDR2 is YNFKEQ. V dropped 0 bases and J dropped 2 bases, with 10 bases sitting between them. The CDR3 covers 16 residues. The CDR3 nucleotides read TGTGCCAGCAGCCAAGACAAGCGGAGAAACACCGGGGAGCTGTTTTTT. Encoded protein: CASSQDKRRNTGELFF.

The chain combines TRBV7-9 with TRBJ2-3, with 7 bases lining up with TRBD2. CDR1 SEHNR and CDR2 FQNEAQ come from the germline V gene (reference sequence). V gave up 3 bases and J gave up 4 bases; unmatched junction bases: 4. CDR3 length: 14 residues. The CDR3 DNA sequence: TGTGCCAGCAGCTTTGGGGGGGACGCAGATACGCAGTATTTT. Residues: CASSFGGDADTQYF.

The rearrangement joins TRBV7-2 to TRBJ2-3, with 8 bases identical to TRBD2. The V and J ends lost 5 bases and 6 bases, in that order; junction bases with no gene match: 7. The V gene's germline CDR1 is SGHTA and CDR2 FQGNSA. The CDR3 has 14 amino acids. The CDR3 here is CASSAYRLADTQYF. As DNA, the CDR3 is TGTGCCAGCAGCGCATACCGACTAGCGGATACGCAGTATTTT.